A single sample gave rise to the 24 T cell receptor beta chains below, sequenced in a study of CD8+ T cells in alopecia areata. Indicated treatment: oral pan-JAK inhibitor, 5-10 mg twice daily. Sequencing templates came from extracted RNA that was reverse transcribed into cDNA. Produced via immunoSEQ multiplex PCR; TCRdb's table is partial and in-frame only. The sample includes 150,000 to 250,000 clones, 58% of them seen just once. This material consisted of CD4+ T cells sorted from blood, taken at week 24, from a patient treated with tofacitinib. These receptors came from a human donor with alopecia areata.

This clone has more than one count but fewer than ten. This chain connects TRBV29-1 to TRBJ2-1; no definite D call. Germline assignment: CDR1 SQVTM and CDR2 ANQGSEA. This CDR3 is built from 10 residues. V lost 7 bases, J lost 5 bases, and 6 bases lay in between. CDR3 sequence reads: CSGSHNEQFF. In nucleotides, the CDR3 is TGCAGCGGGAGTCACAATGAGCAGTTCTTC.

This clone was recorded a few times. The chain has TRBV29-1 and TRBJ2-3; TRBD1 matches 11 bases. This CDR3 has 13 residues. CDR1 SQVTM and CDR2 ANQGSEA come from the germline V gene. The V segment lost 6 bases and the J segment 4 bases; nucleotides outside the gene matches: 3. The CDR3 bases are TGCAGCGTCCGGGACAGGGGGTCAGATACGCAGTATTTT. It codes for CSVRDRGSDTQYF.

The V gene is TRBV4-3, the J gene TRBJ1-2; D is unresolved. The germline CDR1 and CDR2 sequences are LGHNA and YSLEER. This CDR3 has 8 amino acids. The V and J ends lost 4 bases and 13 bases respectively, with 4 bases between them. CDR3 protein: CASSLGTF. CDR3 bases: TGCGCCAGCAGCCTAGGCACCTTC.

This clone came up a few times. The V call is TRBV19, the J call TRBJ1-5, with D perhaps TRBD1 (5 bases). The CDR3 consists of 13 residues. Germline loops: CDR1 LNHDA, CDR2 SQIVND (reference sequence). Trimming left V 6 bases short and J 7 bases short, with 13 bases between. The CDR3 spells CASRQVRGQPQHF. The CDR3 nucleotides are TGTGCCAGTAGACAGGTGCGGGGGCAGCCCCAGCATTTT.

The chain joins TRBV19 to TRBJ1-5; possibly TRBD1 for D (6 bases). This CDR3 is built from 13 residues. Germline V CDR1 and CDR2: LNHDA, SQIVND (reference sequence). V shed 9 bases and J shed 2 bases, with 11 bases lying between them. CDR3 nucleotides: TGTGCCAGCGGGAGGGGGGGCAATCAGCCCCAGCATTTT. The encoded protein is CASGRGGNQPQHF.

This chain links TRBV5-1 with TRBJ1-2; perhaps TRBD1 as D (6 bases). Germline V gene data show CDR1 as SGHRS and CDR2 as YFSETQ. The CDR3 consists of 13 residues. Trimming cost V 0 bases and J 6 bases, with 9 bases left between them. The chain's CDR3 is CASSLVGGDGYTF. CDR3 in DNA: TGCGCCAGCAGCTTGGTCGGGGGCGATGGCTACACCTTC.

The chain links TRBV6-6 to TRBJ2-7; 8 bases are a match to TRBD2. Trimming took 2 bases from V and 5 from J; bases not matched to a gene: 11. Germline V lookup: CDR1 MNHNY, CDR2 SVGAGI (reference sequence). This CDR3 is built from 16 residues. The CDR3 nucleotides are TGTGCCAGCAGTTACGCAACCGGGACTAGAAGCGACGAGCAGTACTTC. Translation gives CASSYATGTRSDEQYF.

This rearrangement joins TRBV6-5 to TRBJ1-1; D is ambiguous. V shed 0 bases and J shed 1 base, with 12 bases lying between them. The length of the CDR3 is 16 residues. The germline V gene encodes CDR1 MNHEY and CDR2 SVGAGI. This chain's CDR3 is CASSYSQAGRNTEAFF. The CDR3 region has the DNA TGTGCCAGCAGTTACTCCCAGGCCGGGCGGAACACTGAAGCTTTCTTT.

This chain links TRBV7-9 with TRBJ2-2, with 9 nucleotides matching TRBD1. After removal of 5 bases from V and 4 bases from J, the junction contained 5 bases not matched to a gene. Germline-derived CDR1 and CDR2 are SEHNR and FQNEAQ (reference sequence). The CDR3 runs 15 residues. The CDR3 loop is CASSVETGGTGELFF. The CDR3 DNA reads TGTGCCAGCAGCGTAGAGACAGGGGGCACCGGGGAGCTGTTTTTT.

This clone was found once. The DNA for the CDR3 is TGTGCCAGCAGCTTAGACAGGACCGCCTATGGCTACACCTTC. This codes for CASSLDRTAYGYTF. The chain recombines TRBV11-1 with TRBJ1-2; possibly TRBD1 for D (5 bases). This CDR3 is built from 14 residues. Between the trimmed V and J ends, which lost 1 base and 4 bases, there was a span of 10 bases. Germline lookup yields CDR1 SGHAT and CDR2 FQDESV (reference sequence).

The chain uses TRBV6-9 and TRBJ1-5, with D possibly being TRBD1 (6 bases). This CDR3 is 17 amino acids long. The ends were cut back, 6 bases at V and 1 base at J, with 19 bases in the middle. Germline-derived CDR1 and CDR2 are MNHGY and SVAAGI. CDR3 in DNA: TGTGCCAGCAGCCACCCGTGGGGGCAGGGGAGCAATCAGCCCCAGCATTTT. Amino acids: CASSHPWGQGSNQPQHF.

This clone came up many times. V usage is TRBV28 and J usage is TRBJ1-2; D remains unclear. Trimming left V 5 bases short and J 3 bases short, with 7 bases between. This CDR3 is 12 amino acids long. The V gene's germline CDR1 is MDHEN and CDR2 SYDVKM. In nucleotides, the CDR3 is TGTGCCAGCAGTCCCCAGGACTATGGCTACACCTTC. Translating it yields CASSPQDYGYTF.

V is TRBV9 and J is TRBJ2-1; D unresolved. Trimming cost V 1 base and J 8 bases, with 7 bases left between them. Germline CDR1 SGDLS, CDR2 YYNGEE. The length of the CDR3 is 12 residues. CDR3 nucleotide sequence: TGTGCCAGCAGCGTACTTGCCGATGAGCAGTTCTTC. Its translation is CASSVLADEQFF.

CDR3 nucleotide sequence: TGTGCCAGCAGCGTAGGGCCAGTTCCCAGACCTTATGGCTACACCTTC. Translating gives CASSVGPVPRPYGYTF. The rearrangement joins TRBV9 to TRBJ1-2; D is ambiguous. V was shortened by 0 bases and J by 5 bases, with 17 bases between the two germline ends. Germline CDR1 and CDR2: SGDLS and YYNGEE. There are 16 residues in the CDR3. Looking up the rest from reference TRBV9 and TRBJ1-2 gives the full variable domain: DSGVTQTPKHLITATGQRVTLRCSPRSGDLSVYWYQQSLDQGLQFLIQYYNGEERAKGNILERFSAQQFPDLHSELNLSSLELGDSALYFCASSVGPVPRPYGYTFGSGTRLTVV.

CDR3 residues: CASGTGGRAGANVLTF. As DNA, the CDR3 is TGCGCCAGCGGGACAGGGGGCAGGGCTGGGGCCAACGTCCTGACTTTC. The chain links TRBV5-1 to TRBJ2-6; 12 bases align to TRBD1. The germline CDR1 and CDR2 sequences are SGHRS and YFSETQ. CDR3 size: 16 residues. V shed 7 bases and J 2 bases; nucleotides not matched to a gene: 4.

The V gene is TRBV6-5, the J gene TRBJ2-5; 9 nucleotides agree with TRBD2. Unmatched junction bases numbered 8, after V lost 5 bases and J lost 4 bases. The CDR3 consists of 15 residues. The germline V gene encodes CDR1 MNHEY and CDR2 SVGAGI. CDR3 residues: CASSPLAGRGETQYF. The CDR3 coding sequence is TGTGCCAGCAGTCCCCTAGCGGGAAGGGGAGAGACCCAGTACTTC.

The V and J genes are TRBV28 and TRBJ1-2; D is possibly TRBD1 (6 bases). The ends were cut back, 3 bases at V and 1 base at J, with 15 bases in the middle. Per the germline V gene, CDR1 is MDHEN and CDR2 is SYDVKM. The CDR3 has 16 residues. CDR3 sequence reads: CASSFGGQGFNYGYTF. The CDR3 DNA sequence: TGTGCCAGCAGTTTCGGGGGGCAGGGATTTAACTATGGCTACACCTTC.

This clone was counted a few times. The CDR3 DNA reads as TGTGCCAGCAGCTTATCGGGCAGGGCCAAAAACATTCAGTACTTC. Protein product: CASSLSGRAKNIQYF. The gene calls are TRBV7-2 and TRBJ2-4; D call uncertain. The CDR3 covers 15 residues. Trimming cost V 2 bases and J 1 base, with 9 bases left between them. Germline V gene data show CDR1 as SGHTA and CDR2 as FQGNSA.

V and J are TRBV2 and TRBJ2-1; 8 positions agree with TRBD1. The CDR3 is made up of 16 amino acids. CDR1 is SNHLY, CDR2 FYNNEI, per germline. Losses at the gene ends were 2 bases for V and 9 bases for J; bases not matched to a gene: 12. The CDR3 spells CASSESPGGVLSEQFF. CDR3 DNA: TGTGCCAGCAGTGAAAGTCCAGGGGGCGTGCTCAGTGAGCAGTTCTTC.

This clone was recorded a few times. The V gene is TRBV4-2, the J gene TRBJ2-5; D might be TRBD1 (5 bases). Germline CDR1 LGHNA, CDR2 YNFKEQ. The CDR3 is 14 residues long. Trimming cost V 1 base and J 2 bases, with 8 bases left between them. Written as DNA, the CDR3 is TGTGCCAGCAGCCAAGTGGGGCTTCAAGAGACCCAGTACTTC. Protein: CASSQVGLQETQYF.

This clone appeared a few times. The chain has TRBV15 and TRBJ1-4; 7 bases fit TRBD1. CDR1 and CDR2 from the germline V gene are LNHNV and YYDKDF (reference sequence). The V and J ends lost 3 bases and 5 bases, in that order; junction bases with no gene match: 6. The CDR3 sequence is 15 residues long. The CDR3 region is CATSRTGQLNEKLFF. For the CDR3, the DNA is TGTGCCACCAGCAGGACGGGACAGCTAAATGAAAAACTGTTTTTT. The full variable domain, completed using reference TRBV15 and TRBJ1-4, is DAMVIQNPRYQVTQFGKPVTLSCSQTLNHNVMYWYQQKSSQAPKLLFHYYDKDFNNEADTPDNFQSRRPNTSFCFLDIRSPGLGDTAMYLCATSRTGQLNEKLFFGSGTQLSVL.

This clone was observed once. The chain joins TRBV10-3 to TRBJ2-7; D is undetermined. The germline V gene encodes CDR1 ENHRY and CDR2 SYGVKD. The V gene lost 2 bases and the J gene lost 6 bases, with 8 bases spanning the gap. CDR3 length equals 12 residues. The CDR3 DNA reads as TGTGCCATCAGTGAGCGGAGTAGCGAGCAGTACTTC. This encodes CAISERSSEQYF.

This chain links TRBV30 with TRBJ2-3; 7 bases are shared with TRBD1. V shed 0 bases, J shed 3 bases, and the junction held 9 bases outside the gene matches. The CDR3 contains 16 residues. Germline values: CDR1 GTSNPN, CDR2 SVGIG (reference sequence). The CDR3 region is CAWSVLRGRGTDTQYF. CDR3 coding DNA: TGTGCCTGGAGTGTACTGAGGGGGCGAGGAACAGATACGCAGTATTTT.

V usage is TRBV7-6 and J usage is TRBJ2-7; TRBD1 aligns across 9 bases. CDR1 is SGHVS, CDR2 FNYEAQ, per germline. V shed 5 bases and J 7 bases; nucleotides not matched to a gene: 12. The CDR3 spans 15 residues. CDR3 sequence reads: CASSRLSDRGSEQYF. The CDR3 nucleotides are TGTGCCAGCAGCCGCCTGAGCGACAGGGGGTCGGAGCAGTACTTC.